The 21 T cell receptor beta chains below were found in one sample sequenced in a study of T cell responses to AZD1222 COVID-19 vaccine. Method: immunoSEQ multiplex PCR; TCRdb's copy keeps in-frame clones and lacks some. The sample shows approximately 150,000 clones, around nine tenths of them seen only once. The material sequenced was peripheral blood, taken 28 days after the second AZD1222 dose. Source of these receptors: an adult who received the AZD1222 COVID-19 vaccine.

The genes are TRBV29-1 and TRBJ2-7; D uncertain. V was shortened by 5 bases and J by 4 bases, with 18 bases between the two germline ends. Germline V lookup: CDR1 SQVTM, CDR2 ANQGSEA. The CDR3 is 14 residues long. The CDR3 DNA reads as TGCAGCGTTTTGGGCTACCTACACCAATACGAGCAGTACTTC. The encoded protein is CSVLGYLHQYEQYF.

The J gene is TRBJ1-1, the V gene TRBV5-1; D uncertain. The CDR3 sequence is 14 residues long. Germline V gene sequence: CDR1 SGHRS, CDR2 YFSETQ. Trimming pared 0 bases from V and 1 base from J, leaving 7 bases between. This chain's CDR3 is CASSLARGNTEAFF. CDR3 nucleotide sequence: TGCGCCAGCAGCTTGGCGCGGGGGAACACTGAAGCTTTCTTT.

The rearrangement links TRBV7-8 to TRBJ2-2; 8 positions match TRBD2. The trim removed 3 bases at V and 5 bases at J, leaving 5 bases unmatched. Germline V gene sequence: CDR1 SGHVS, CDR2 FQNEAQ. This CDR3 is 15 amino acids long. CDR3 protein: CASSLTGGQTGELFF. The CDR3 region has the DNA TGTGCCAGCAGCTTGACGGGAGGGCAAACCGGGGAGCTGTTTTTT.

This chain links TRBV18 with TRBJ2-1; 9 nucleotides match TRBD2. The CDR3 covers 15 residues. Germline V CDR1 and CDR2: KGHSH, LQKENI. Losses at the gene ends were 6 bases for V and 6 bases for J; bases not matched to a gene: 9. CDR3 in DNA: TGTGCCAGCTCGCCGGGCCTAGCGGGACGCAATGAGCAGTTCTTC. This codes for CASSPGLAGRNEQFF.

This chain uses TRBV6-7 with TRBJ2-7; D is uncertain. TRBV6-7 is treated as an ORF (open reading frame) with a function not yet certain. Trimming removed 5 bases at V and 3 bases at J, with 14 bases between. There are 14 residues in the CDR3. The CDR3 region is CASSTRRGNYEQYF. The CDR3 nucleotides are TGTGCCAGCAGTACCCGTCGCGGAAACTACGAGCAGTACTTC.

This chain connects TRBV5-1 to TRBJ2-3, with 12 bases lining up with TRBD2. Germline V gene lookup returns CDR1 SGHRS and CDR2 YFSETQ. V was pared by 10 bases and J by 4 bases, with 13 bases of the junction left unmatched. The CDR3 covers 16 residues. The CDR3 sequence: CAASAGLAGGSDTQYF. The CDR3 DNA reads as TGCGCCGCGAGCGCAGGGCTAGCGGGAGGGTCAGATACGCAGTATTTT.

This CDR3 is CSGGDEKLFF. CDR3 nucleotide sequence: TGCAGCGGTGGGGATGAAAAACTGTTTTTT. The chain couples TRBV29-1 to TRBJ1-4; D gene unclear. V was trimmed by 7 bases and J by 6 bases, leaving 6 bases between them. The germline gives CDR1 SQVTM, CDR2 ANQGSEA. The CDR3 length is 10 residues.

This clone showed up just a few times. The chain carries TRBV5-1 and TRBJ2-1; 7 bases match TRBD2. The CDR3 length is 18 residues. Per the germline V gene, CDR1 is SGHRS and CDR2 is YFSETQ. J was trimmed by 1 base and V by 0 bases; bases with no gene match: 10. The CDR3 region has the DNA TGCGCCAGCAGCTTGGCCTCATCTGGCGGGGGATCCTACAATGAGCAGTTCTTC. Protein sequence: CASSLASSGGGSYNEQFF.

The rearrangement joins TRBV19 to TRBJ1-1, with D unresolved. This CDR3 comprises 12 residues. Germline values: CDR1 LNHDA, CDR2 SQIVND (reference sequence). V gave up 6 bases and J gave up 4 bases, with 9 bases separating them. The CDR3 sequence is CASRALGTEAFF. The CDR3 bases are TGTGCCAGTAGGGCCTTGGGCACTGAAGCTTTCTTT.

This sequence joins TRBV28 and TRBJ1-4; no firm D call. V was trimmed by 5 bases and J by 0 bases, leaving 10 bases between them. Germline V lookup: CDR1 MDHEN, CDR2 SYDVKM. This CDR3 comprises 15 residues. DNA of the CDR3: TGTGCCAGCAGTCCATCCCGCCCAACTAATGAAAAACTGTTTTTT. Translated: CASSPSRPTNEKLFF.

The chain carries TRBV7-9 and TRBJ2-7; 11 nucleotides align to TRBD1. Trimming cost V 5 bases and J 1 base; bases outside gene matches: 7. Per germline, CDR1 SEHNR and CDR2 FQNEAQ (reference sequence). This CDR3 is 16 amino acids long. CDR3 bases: TGTGCCAGCAGCGGGTGGACAGGGGGCGCATCCTACGAGCAGTACTTC. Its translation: CASSGWTGGASYEQYF.

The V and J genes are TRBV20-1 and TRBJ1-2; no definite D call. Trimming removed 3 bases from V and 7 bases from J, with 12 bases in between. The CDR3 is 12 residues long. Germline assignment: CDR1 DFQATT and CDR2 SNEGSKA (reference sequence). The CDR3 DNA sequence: TGCAGTGCTAGTCAACCCGGAGTTGGCTACACCTTC. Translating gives CSASQPGVGYTF.

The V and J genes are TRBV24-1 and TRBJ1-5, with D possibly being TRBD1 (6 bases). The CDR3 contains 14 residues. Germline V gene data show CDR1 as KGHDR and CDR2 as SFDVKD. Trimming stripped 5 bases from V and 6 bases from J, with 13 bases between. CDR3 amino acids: CATSGGGHIQPQHF. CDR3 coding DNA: TGTGCCACCAGTGGGGGGGGGCATATTCAGCCCCAGCATTTT.

DNA of the CDR3: TGTGCCAGCAGCTTAGGTTCTCTAGCGGGAGGGGGGGATACGCAGTATTTT. Translation: CASSLGSLAGGGDTQYF. The rearrangement uses TRBV11-2 and TRBJ2-3, with TRBD2 matching over 12 bases. This CDR3 has 17 amino acids. The V segment lost 1 base and the J segment 6 bases; nucleotides outside the gene matches: 8. The germline V gene encodes CDR1 SGHAT and CDR2 FQNNGV.

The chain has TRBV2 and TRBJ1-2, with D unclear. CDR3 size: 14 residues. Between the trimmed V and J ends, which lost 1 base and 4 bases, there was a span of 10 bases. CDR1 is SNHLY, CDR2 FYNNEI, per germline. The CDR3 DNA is TGTGCCAGCAGTGAAGTGGGTATCGGCTATGGCTACACCTTC. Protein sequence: CASSEVGIGYGYTF.

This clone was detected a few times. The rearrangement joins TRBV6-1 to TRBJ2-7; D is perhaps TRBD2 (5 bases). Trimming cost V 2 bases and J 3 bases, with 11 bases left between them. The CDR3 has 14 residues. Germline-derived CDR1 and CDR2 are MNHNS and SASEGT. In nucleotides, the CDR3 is TGTGCCAGCAGTGAAACCGGAGGAGGCTACGAGCAGTACTTC. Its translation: CASSETGGGYEQYF.

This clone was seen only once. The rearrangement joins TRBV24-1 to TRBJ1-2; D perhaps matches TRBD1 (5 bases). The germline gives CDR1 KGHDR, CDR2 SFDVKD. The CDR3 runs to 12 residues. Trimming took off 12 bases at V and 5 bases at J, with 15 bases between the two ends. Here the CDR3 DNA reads TGTGCCCCCCTAAGACAGAATTATGGCTACACCTTC. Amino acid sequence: CAPLRQNYGYTF.

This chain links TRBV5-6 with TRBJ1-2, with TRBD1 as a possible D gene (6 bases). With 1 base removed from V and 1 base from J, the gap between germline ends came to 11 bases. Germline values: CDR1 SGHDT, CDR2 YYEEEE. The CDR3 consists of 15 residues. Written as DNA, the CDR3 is TGTGCCAGCAGCTTGAGCGGGACAAATAACTATGGCTACACCTTC. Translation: CASSLSGTNNYGYTF. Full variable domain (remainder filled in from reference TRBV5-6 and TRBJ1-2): DAGVTQSPTHLIKTRGQQVTLRCSPKSGHDTVSWYQQALGQGPQFIFQYYEEEERQRGNFPDRFSGHQFPNYSSELNVNALLLGDSALYLCASSLSGTNNYGYTFGSGTRLTVV.

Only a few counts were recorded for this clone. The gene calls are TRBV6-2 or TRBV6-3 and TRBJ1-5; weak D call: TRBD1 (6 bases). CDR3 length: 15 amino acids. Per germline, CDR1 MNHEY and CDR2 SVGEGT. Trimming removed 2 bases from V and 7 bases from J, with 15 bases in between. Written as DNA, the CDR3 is TGTGCCAGCAGTTACGGGCCCGAAGGGGGACAGCCCCAGCATTTT. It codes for CASSYGPEGGQPQHF.

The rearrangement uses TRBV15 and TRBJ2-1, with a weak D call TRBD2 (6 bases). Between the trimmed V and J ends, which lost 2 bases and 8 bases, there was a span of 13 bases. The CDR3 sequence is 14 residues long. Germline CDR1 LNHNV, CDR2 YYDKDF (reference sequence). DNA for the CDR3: TGTGCCACCAGCAGACTAGCGAGTGGGCATGAGCAGTTCTTC. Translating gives CATSRLASGHEQFF.

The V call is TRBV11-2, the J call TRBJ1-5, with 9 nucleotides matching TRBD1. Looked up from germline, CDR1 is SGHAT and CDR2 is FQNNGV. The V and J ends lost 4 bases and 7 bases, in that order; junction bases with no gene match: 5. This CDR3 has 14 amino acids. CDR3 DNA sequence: TGTGCCAGCAGCTCCGGACAGGGGATGCAGCCCCAGCATTTT. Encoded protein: CASSSGQGMQPQHF.